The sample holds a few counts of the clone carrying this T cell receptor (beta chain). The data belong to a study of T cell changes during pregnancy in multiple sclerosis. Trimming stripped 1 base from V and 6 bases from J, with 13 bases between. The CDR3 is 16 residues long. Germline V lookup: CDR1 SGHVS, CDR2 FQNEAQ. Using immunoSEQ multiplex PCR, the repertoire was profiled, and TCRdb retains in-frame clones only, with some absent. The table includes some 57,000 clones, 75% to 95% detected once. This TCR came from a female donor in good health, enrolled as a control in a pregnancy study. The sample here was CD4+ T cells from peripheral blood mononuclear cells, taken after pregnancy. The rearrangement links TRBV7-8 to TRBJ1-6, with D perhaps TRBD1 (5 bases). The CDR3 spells CASSLGPGSSNSPLHF. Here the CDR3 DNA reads TGTGCCAGCAGCTTAGGGCCAGGGTCGAGTAATTCACCCCTCCACTTT.